This is a list of T cell receptor beta chains from one sample in a study of T-cell memory formation after mild COVID-19. In TCRdb, the 5' RACE reads were re-called with MiXCR into one record per CDR3 protein. The repertoire has over 300,000 distinct CDR3 sequences, approximately 22% of them found once; the top ten carry over 20%. Sequenced: PBMCs or a T cell subset sorted from them (not recorded which). These receptors originate from a man between 18 and 29 years old who had mild COVID-19 (a few samples of this study predate the infection). Cell type and time point are not known. CDR3s include the opening cysteine and the closing phenylalanine or tryptophan. Fields, in order: J gene, D gene, V gene, clone size, CDR3 protein, CDR3 DNA. A D gene is named only where the DNA matches it firmly. Rows may omit the clone size; those that give it use once, few, many or a size class.

TRBJ1-4	-	TRBV29-1	-	CSITGGAPNEKLFF	TGCAGCATAACTGGGGGCGCCCCTAATGAAAAACTGTTTTTT
TRBJ1-2	-	TRBV9	few	CASSVGGRARANYGYTF	TGTGCCAGCAGCGTAGGAGGCAGGGCGAGAGCTAACTATGGCTACACCTTC
TRBJ2-7	TRBD2	TRBV6-2/TRBV6-3	-	CAASGTISYEQYF	TGTGCCGCATCCGGGACTATTTCCTACGAGCAGTACTTC
TRBJ2-5	-	TRBV5-1	many	CASSLGRGQETQYF	TGTGCCAGCAGCCTAGGGAGGGGGCAAGAGACCCAGTACTTC
TRBJ2-5	TRBD1	TRBV5-1	-	CASSVTGMGQETQYF	TGCGCCAGCAGCGTGACAGGGATGGGGCAAGAGACCCAGTACTTC
TRBJ1-6	-	TRBV11-2	-	CASSLDVWDNSPLHF	TGTGCCAGCAGCTTAGACGTCTGGGATAATTCACCCCTCCACTTT
TRBJ1-6	-	TRBV30	few	CGCNQNWESPLHF	TGTGGGTGTAACCAAAACTGGGAATCACCCCTCCACTTT
TRBJ2-2	-	TRBV12-3/TRBV12-4	-	CASRTLGSGELFF	TGTGCCAGCAGGACTCTAGGGTCCGGGGAGCTGTTTTTT
TRBJ2-3	-	TRBV20-1	few	CSAGDFPDTQYF	TGCAGTGCTGGGGACTTCCCAGATACGCAGTATTTT
TRBJ1-5	TRBD1	TRBV18	few	CASSAGTGGIQPQHF	TGTGCCAGCTCAGCGGGGACAGGGGGCATTCAGCCCCAGCATTTT
TRBJ2-3	TRBD2	TRBV5-1	few	CASSPGGRGGLRTDTQYF	TGCGCCAGCAGCCCCGGGGGACGGGGGGGCCTACGAACAGATACGCAGTATTTT
TRBJ1-2	-	TRBV2	few	CARQKYYGYTF	TGTGCCAGACAGAAGTACTATGGCTACACCTTC
TRBJ1-3	-	TRBV4-2	few	CASNPQSSGNTIYF	TGTGCCAGCAATCCGCAGAGCTCTGGAAACACCATATATTTT
TRBJ2-4	-	TRBV6-6	-	CAIRRGAKNIQYF	TGTGCCATCAGAAGGGGGGCCAAAAACATTCAGTACTTC
TRBJ1-1	-	TRBV4-2	-	CASSLQGAAFF	TGTGCCAGCAGCTTACAGGGTGCGGCTTTCTTT
TRBJ2-1	-	TRBV7-7	-	CATRSVTSYNEQFF	TGTGCCACCCGTTCGGTGACCTCCTACAATGAGCAGTTCTTC
TRBJ1-2	TRBD1	TRBV7-2	-	CASSPGQGLTYGYTF	TGTGCCAGCAGCCCCGGACAGGGCCTTACTTATGGCTACACCTTC
TRBJ2-3	TRBD1	TRBV29-1	few	CSVQGASDTQYF	TGCAGCGTTCAGGGGGCATCAGATACGCAGTATTTT
TRBJ2-3	-	TRBV20-1	many	CSAREDTDTQYF	TGCAGTGCTAGAGAAGACACAGATACGCAGTATTTT
TRBJ2-1	TRBD1	TRBV3-1	-	CASSQGQGAWEQFF	TGTGCCAGCAGCCAGGGACAGGGGGCATGGGAGCAGTTCTTC
TRBJ1-1	-	TRBV7-8	-	CASSRIPNTEAFF	TGTGCCAGCAGCCGCATACCGAACACTGAAGCTTTCTTT
TRBJ1-2	-	TRBV10-3	-	CAISERGGEEGYTF	TGTGCCATCAGTGAAAGAGGAGGGGAAGAGGGCTACACCTTC
TRBJ1-2	-	TRBV18	few	CASSSDQQYGYTF	TGTGCCAGCTCATCAGACCAGCAATATGGCTACACCTTC
TRBJ1-6	-	TRBV20-1	few	CSASQGRAPLHF	TGCAGTGCTAGTCAGGGGAGAGCACCCCTCCACTTT
TRBJ2-1	TRBD2	TRBV2	-	CASSLAGAIYNEQFF	TGTGCCAGCAGTCTAGCGGGGGCGATCTACAATGAGCAGTTCTTC
TRBJ2-7	-	TRBV27	many	CASSFSGTFYEQYF	TGTGCCAGCAGTTTTTCGGGTACTTTCTACGAGCAGTACTTC
TRBJ1-5	-	TRBV6-5	-	CASRPGEGQPQHF	TGTGCCAGCAGACCAGGGGAGGGTCAGCCCCAGCATTTT
TRBJ2-1	TRBD1	TRBV6-6	-	CASRSGQGAYNEQFF	TGTGCCAGCAGGTCGGGACAGGGGGCCTACAATGAGCAGTTCTTC